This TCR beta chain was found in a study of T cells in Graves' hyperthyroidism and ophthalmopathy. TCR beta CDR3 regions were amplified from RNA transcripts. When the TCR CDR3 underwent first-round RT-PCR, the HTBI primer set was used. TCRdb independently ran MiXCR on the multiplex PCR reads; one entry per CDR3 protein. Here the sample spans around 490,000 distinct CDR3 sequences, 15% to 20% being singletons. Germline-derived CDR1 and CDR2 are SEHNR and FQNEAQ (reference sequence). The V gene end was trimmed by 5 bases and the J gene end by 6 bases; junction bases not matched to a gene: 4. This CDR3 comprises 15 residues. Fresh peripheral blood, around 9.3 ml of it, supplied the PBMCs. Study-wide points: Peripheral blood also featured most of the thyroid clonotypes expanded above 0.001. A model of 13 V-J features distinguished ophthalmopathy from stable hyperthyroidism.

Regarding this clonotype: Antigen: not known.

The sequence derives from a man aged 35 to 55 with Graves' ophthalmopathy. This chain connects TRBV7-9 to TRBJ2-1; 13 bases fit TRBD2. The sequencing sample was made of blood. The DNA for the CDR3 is TGTGCCAGCAGCGAAACTAGCGGGAGGGGCAATGAGCAGTTCTTC. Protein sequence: CASSETSGRGNEQFF.